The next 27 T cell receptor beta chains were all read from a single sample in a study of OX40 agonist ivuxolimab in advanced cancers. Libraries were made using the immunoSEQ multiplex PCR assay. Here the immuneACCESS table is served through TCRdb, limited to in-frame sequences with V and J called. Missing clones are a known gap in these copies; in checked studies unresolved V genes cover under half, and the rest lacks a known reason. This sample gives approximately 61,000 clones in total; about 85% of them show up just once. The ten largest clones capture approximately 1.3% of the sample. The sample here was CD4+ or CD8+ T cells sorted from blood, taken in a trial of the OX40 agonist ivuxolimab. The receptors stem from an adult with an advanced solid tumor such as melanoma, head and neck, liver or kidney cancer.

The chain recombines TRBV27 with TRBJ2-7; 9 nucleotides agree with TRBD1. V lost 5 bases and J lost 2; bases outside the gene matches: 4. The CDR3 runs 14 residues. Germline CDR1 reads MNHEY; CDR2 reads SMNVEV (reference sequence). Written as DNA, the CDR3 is TGTGCCAGCAGTGACAGGGGGGTCGCCTACGAGCAGTACTTC. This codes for CASSDRGVAYEQYF.

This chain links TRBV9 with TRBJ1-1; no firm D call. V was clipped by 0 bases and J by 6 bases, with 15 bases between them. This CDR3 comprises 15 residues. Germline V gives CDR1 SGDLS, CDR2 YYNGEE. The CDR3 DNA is TGTGCCAGCAGCGTAGTAGAGGGAGGGCGGGCTGAAGCTTTCTTT. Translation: CASSVVEGGRAEAFF.

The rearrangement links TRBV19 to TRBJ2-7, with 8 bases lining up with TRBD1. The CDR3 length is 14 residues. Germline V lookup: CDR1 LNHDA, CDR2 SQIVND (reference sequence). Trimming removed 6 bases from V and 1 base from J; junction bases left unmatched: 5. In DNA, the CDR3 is TGTGCCAGTAGCGGACAGGGTGGGTCCTACGAGCAGTACTTC. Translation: CASSGQGGSYEQYF.

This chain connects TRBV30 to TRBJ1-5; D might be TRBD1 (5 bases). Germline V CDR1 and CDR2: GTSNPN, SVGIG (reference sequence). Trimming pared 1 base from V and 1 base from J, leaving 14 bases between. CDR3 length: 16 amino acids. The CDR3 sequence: CAWSGAWGVSNQPQHF. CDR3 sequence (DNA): TGTGCCTGGAGTGGGGCTTGGGGCGTAAGCAATCAGCCCCAGCATTTT.

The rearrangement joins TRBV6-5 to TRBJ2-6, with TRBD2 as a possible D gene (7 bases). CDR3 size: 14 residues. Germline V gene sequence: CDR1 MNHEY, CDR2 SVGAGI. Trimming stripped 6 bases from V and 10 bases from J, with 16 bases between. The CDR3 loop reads CASRSRGGDNVLTF. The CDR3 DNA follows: TGTGCCAGCAGATCAAGGGGGGGAGATAACGTCCTGACTTTC.

CDR3 sequence reads: CAISGSGTDSYEQYF. The CDR3 nucleotides read TGTGCCATCAGTGGGTCCGGGACAGACAGCTACGAGCAGTACTTC. The genes are TRBV10-3 and TRBJ2-7; TRBD1 matches 7 bases. The CDR3 extends over 15 amino acids. V gave up 4 bases and J gave up 3 bases; unmatched junction bases: 9. The germline V gene has CDR1 ENHRY and CDR2 SYGVKD.

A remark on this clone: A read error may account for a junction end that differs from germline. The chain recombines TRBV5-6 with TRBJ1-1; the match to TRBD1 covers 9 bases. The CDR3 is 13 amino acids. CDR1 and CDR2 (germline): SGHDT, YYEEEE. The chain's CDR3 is CASSFLEDRGMLF. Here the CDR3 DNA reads TGTGCCAGCAGCTTTTTGGAGGACAGGGGTATGCTCTTT.

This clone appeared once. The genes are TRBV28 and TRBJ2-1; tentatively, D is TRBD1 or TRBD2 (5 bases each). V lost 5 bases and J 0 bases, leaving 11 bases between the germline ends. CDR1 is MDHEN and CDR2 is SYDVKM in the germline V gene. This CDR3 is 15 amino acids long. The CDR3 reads CASSPPGSSYNEQFF. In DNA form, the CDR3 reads TGTGCCAGCAGTCCCCCAGGGAGCTCCTACAATGAGCAGTTCTTC.

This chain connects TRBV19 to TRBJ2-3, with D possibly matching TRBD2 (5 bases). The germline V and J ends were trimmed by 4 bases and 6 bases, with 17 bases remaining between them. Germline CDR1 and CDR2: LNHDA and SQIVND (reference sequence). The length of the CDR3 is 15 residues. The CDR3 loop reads CASSKPGSQRDTQYF. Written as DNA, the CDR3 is TGTGCCAGTAGTAAACCGGGATCTCAACGGGATACGCAGTATTTT.

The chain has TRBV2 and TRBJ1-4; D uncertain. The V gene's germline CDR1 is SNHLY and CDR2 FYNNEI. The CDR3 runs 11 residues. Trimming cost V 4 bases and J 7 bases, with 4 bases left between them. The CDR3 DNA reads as TGTGCCAGCAGTGTGGGTGAAAAACTGTTTTTT. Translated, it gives CASSVGEKLFF.

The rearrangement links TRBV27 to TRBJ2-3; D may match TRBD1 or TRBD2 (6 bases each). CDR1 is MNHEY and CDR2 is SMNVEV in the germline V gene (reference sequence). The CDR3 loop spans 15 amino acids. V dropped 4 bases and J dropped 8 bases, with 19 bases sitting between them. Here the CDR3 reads CASSWGRVKGGTQYF. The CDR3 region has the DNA TGTGCCAGCAGTTGGGGGCGGGTCAAGGGGGGTACGCAGTATTTT.

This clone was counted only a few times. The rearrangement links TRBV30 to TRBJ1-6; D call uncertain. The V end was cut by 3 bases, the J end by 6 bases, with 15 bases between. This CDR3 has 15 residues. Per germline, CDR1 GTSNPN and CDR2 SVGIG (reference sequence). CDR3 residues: CAWSRDSAGNSPLHF. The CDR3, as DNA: TGTGCCTGGAGCCGGGATTCTGCGGGTAATTCACCCCTCCACTTT.

CDR3 sequence: CASRPSREGRSEAFF. Written as DNA, the CDR3 is TGTGCCAGCAGGCCCTCCAGGGAGGGTAGGAGTGAAGCTTTCTTT. J is TRBJ1-1 and V is TRBV6-6, with D possibly TRBD1 on 5 matching bases. The CDR3 covers 15 residues. The V gene lost 6 bases and the J gene lost 7 bases, with 21 bases spanning the gap. From germline, CDR1 is MNHNY and CDR2 SVGAGI (reference sequence).

In DNA form, the CDR3 reads TGTGCCAGCAGTTACGGCGGTTCACCCCTCCACTTT. Amino acid sequence: CASSYGGSPLHF. V and J are TRBV6-5 and TRBJ1-6; D remains unclear. Trimming took off 2 bases at V and 9 bases at J, with 5 bases between the two ends. This CDR3 comprises 12 residues. Germline lookup yields CDR1 MNHEY and CDR2 SVGAGI.

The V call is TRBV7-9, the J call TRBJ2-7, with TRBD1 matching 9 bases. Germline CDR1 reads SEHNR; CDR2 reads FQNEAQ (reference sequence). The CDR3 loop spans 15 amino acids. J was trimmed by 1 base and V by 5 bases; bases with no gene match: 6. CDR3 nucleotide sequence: TGTGCCAGCAGCCCAGGGACAGGGAATTCCTACGAGCAGTACTTC. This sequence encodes CASSPGTGNSYEQYF.

DNA for the CDR3: TGTGCCAGCAGCTTAGTTAGGGCTGTGGGCTATGGCTACACCTTC. It yields the protein CASSLVRAVGYGYTF. This sequence joins TRBV7-2 and TRBJ1-2; D gene uncertain. Trimming removed 1 base from V and 4 bases from J, with 13 bases in between. Germline V gives CDR1 SGHTA, CDR2 FQGNSA. The CDR3 has 15 residues.

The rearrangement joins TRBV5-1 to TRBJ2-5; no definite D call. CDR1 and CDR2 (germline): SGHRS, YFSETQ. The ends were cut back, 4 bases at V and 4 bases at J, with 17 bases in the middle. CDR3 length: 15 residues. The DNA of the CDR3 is TGCGCCAGCAGCCTGGCCGGTGAGCCGATAGAGACCCAGTACTTC. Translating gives CASSLAGEPIETQYF.

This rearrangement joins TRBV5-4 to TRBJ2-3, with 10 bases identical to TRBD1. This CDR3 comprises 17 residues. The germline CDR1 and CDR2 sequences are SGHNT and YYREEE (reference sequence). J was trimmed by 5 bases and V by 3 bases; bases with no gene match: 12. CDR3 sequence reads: CASSSYPGTGERDTQYF. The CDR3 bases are TGTGCCAGCAGCTCCTACCCCGGGACAGGGGAAAGAGATACGCAGTATTTT.

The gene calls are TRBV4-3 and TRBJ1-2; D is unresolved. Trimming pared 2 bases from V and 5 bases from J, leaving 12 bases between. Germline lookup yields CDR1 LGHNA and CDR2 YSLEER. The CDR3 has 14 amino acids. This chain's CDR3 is CASSQSSRDYGYTF. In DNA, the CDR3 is TGCGCCAGCAGCCAAAGCTCCCGGGATTATGGCTACACCTTC.

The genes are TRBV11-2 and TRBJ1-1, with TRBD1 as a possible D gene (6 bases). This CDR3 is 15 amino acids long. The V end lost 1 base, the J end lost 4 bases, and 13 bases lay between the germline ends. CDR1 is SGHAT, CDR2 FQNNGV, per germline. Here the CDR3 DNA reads TGTGCCAGCAGCTTAGGAGGTGGGGGCTTCACTGAAGCTTTCTTT. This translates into CASSLGGGGFTEAFF.

The CDR3 region is CASSSRQGSTKKLFF. CDR3 nucleotides: TGTGCCAGCAGCTCCCGACAGGGGAGTACCAAAAAACTGTTTTTT. The V and J genes are TRBV7-9 and TRBJ1-4, with 8 nucleotides matching TRBD1. V was clipped by 4 bases and J by 9 bases; unmatched bases: 10. The germline CDR1 and CDR2 sequences are SEHNR and FQNEAQ (reference sequence). This CDR3 spans 15 amino acids.

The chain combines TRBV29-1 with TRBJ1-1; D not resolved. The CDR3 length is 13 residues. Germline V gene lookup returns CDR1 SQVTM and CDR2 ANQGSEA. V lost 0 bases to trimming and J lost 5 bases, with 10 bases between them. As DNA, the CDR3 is TGCAGCGTTGAAGATCTCTCGAGGACTGAAGCTTTCTTT. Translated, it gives CSVEDLSRTEAFF.

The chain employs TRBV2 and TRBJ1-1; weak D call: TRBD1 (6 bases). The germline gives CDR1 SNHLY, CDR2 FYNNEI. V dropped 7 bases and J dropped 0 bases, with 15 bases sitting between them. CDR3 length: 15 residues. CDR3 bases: TGTGCCAGCAATAAACAGGGAACAATGAACACTGAAGCTTTCTTT. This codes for CASNKQGTMNTEAFF.

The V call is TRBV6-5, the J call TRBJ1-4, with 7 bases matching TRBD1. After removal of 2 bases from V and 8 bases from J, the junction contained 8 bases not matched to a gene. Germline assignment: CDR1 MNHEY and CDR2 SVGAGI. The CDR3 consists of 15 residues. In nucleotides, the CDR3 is TGTGCCAGCAGTTACGCAACAGGGGTAGAGGAAAAACTGTTTTTT. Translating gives CASSYATGVEEKLFF.

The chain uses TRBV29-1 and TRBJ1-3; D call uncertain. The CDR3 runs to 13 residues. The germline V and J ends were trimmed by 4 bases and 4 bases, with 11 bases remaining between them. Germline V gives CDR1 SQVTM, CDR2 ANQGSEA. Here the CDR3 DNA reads TGCAGCGTTGGGGGTTCTGGCGGAAACACCATATATTTT. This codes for CSVGGSGGNTIYF.

CDR3 nucleotide sequence: TGTGCCAGCAGTGAAGGGGGGGCTTACACCGGGGAGCTGTTTTTT. Amino acid sequence: CASSEGGAYTGELFF. The gene calls are TRBV6-1 and TRBJ2-2; D may be TRBD1 or TRBD2 (6 bases each). Germline CDR1 is MNHNS and CDR2 is SASEGT. This CDR3 spans 15 amino acids. Between the trimmed V and J ends, which lost 1 base and 3 bases, there was a span of 9 bases.

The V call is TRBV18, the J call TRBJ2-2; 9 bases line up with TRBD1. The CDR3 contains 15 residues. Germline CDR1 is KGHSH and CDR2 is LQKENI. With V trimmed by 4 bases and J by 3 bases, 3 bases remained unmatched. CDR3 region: CASSRTGAHTGELFF. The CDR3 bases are TGTGCCAGCTCACGGACAGGGGCGCACACCGGGGAGCTGTTTTTT.